Listed here is a single T cell receptor beta chain. The antigen remains undetermined. The sample belongs to a study of post-analysis software for immune sequencing data. Study in general: Patients had relapsing-remitting, secondary progressive or progressive-relapsing multiple sclerosis; some lacked subtype. The study, taken as a whole, reports: Four to six TRBV segments (TRBV5-6, TRBV5-1 and TRBV20-1 among them) occurred more frequently in patients than in controls. Strong co-clustering by F measure was seen for same-batch samples.

Germline V CDR1 and CDR2: SGHTA, FQGNSA. The J segment lost 0 bases and the V segment lost 4 bases, leaving 9 bases of the junction unmatched. This CDR3 is built from 18 residues. Carried by the TCR beta cDNA libraries were unique molecular identifiers. MiXCR was run by TCRdb on the PCR reads, yielding one entry per CDR3 protein. The data contain about 760,000 distinct CDR3 sequences, roughly 27% of them seen just once; the ten biggest clones take up 0.55% to 0.65%. The source is a girl aged 10 to 17 with multiple sclerosis. Sequencing used blood. The rearrangement uses TRBV7-2 and TRBJ1-4; 9 positions match TRBD1. The CDR3 loop reads CASSSRGTGTSTNEKLFF. The CDR3 bases are TGTGCCAGCAGCTCCCGAGGGACAGGGACTTCAACTAATGAAAAACTGTTTTTT.